The 3 T cell receptor beta chains below all came from one sample that was sequenced in a study of CD8 T cells in ankylosing spondylitis. No antigens are known for them. Study results and caveats: The study identified a TCR beta motif of roughly eight highly homologous variants that appeared characteristic of ankylosing spondylitis blood.

Each CDR3 protein is one row after TCRdb ran MiXCR on the 5' RACE reads. The sample has about 700,000 distinct CDR3 sequences, 15% to 20% seen once. Sequencing was performed on blood, either unsorted or a sorted T cell fraction (not recorded which). The source of these receptors is a male donor with ankylosing spondylitis.

In this sample, this clonotype turned up a few times. The chain is built from TRBV7-8 and TRBJ2-5; 12 nucleotides align to TRBD1. J was trimmed by 4 bases and V by 7 bases; bases with no gene match: 10. The CDR3 runs 16 residues. In germline, CDR1 is SGHVS, CDR2 FQNEAQ. The CDR3 sequence is CASIPIGGQGAETQYF. The CDR3 DNA sequence: TGTGCCAGCATTCCCATTGGGGGACAGGGGGCAGAGACCCAGTACTTC.

The chain has TRBV5-1 and TRBJ2-5, with D perhaps TRBD2 (6 bases). The CDR3 loop spans 13 amino acids. The V end was cut by 2 bases, the J end by 5 bases, with 10 bases between. Germline V lookup: CDR1 SGHRS, CDR2 YFSETQ. Written as DNA, the CDR3 is TGCGCCAGCAGCTTTTTTGGGGGGGAGACCCAGTACTTC. As protein: CASSFFGGETQYF.

This clonotype was picked up many times. Relative to the germline gene, one junction end is altered; a read error may explain this. The V and J genes are TRBV27 and TRBJ2-3; D is ambiguous. The CDR3 is made up of 13 amino acids. In germline, CDR1 is MNHEY, CDR2 SMNVEV (reference sequence). The CDR3 here is CASSFLSTDTQYF. Written as DNA, the CDR3 is TGCGCCAGCAGCTTCCTGAGCACAGATACGCAGTATTTT.